These 4 T cell receptor beta chains were all obtained from the same sample, sequenced in a study of T-cell reconstitution after alpha-beta-depleted transplantation in children. A TCRbeta library incorporating unique molecular identifiers was prepared. One entry per CDR3 protein results from TCRdb running MiXCR on the PCR reads. The table lists fewer than 1 million distinct CDR3 sequences, roughly 16% of them singletons, with roughly 5% in the top ten. The sequences come from PBMCs, mostly from graft donor cells, collected 360 days after TCRalphabeta/CD19-depleted stem cell transplant. These receptors came from a male patient between 5 and 17 years old who had a stem cell transplant for acute lymphoblastic leukemia, so the T cells may come from the graft donor.

There are a few counts of this clonotype. The gene calls are TRBV12-3 or TRBV12-4 and TRBJ2-1; TRBD1 aligns across 9 bases. With 7 bases clipped from V and 8 bases from J, the junction kept 6 bases outside the gene matches. The CDR3 is 13 amino acids. The CDR3 bases are TGTGCCAGCAACGGACAGGGGAGATATGAGCAGTTCTTC. The encoded protein is CASNGQGRYEQFF.

The gene calls are TRBV7-9 and TRBJ1-4; D is perhaps TRBD1 (5 bases). Between the trimmed V and J ends, which lost 0 bases and 8 bases, there was a span of 10 bases. The germline V gene encodes CDR1 SEHNR and CDR2 FQNEAQ (reference sequence). The CDR3 consists of 14 residues. CDR3: CASSLAHGGEKLFF. As DNA, the CDR3 is TGTGCCAGCAGCTTAGCGCATGGGGGAGAAAAACTGTTTTTT.

The rearrangement uses TRBV29-1 and TRBJ2-2; 9 bases align to TRBD1. The junction had 13 bases not matched to a gene; V was cut back by 6 bases and J by 5 bases. In germline, CDR1 is SQVTM, CDR2 ANQGSEA. The CDR3 sequence is 16 residues long. DNA of the CDR3: TGCAGCGTGCGAGGGACAGGGAGGTTACCTACCGGGGAGCTGTTTTTT. Amino acid sequence: CSVRGTGRLPTGELFF.

This clonotype was detected only a few times. This chain joins TRBV7-9 and TRBJ1-6; D is ambiguous. In germline, CDR1 is SEHNR, CDR2 FQNEAQ (reference sequence). The CDR3 consists of 12 residues. Trimming took off 3 bases at V and 10 bases at J, with 7 bases between the two ends. CDR3 nucleotides: TGTGCCAGCAGCTTCGCACGATCACCCCTCCACTTT. As protein: CASSFARSPLHF.